The entry that follows covers one T cell receptor (beta chain) sequence. TCRdb keeps only in-frame clones here, not all; method: immunoSEQ multiplex PCR. The sample has tens of thousands of clones, approximately 89% seen once. The data derive from a study of T cell changes during pregnancy in multiple sclerosis. This clonotype originated in a female donor with multiple sclerosis, enrolled in a pregnancy study. Sequenced here: CD4+ T cells from peripheral blood mononuclear cells, sampled in the first trimester of pregnancy.

The CDR3 region is CASSEVLLAGSGEQYF. CDR3 nucleotide sequence: TGTGCCAGCAGTGAAGTTTTACTAGCCGGGTCGGGGGAGCAGTACTTC. The chain recombines TRBV6-1 with TRBJ2-7; possibly TRBD2 for D (6 bases). In germline, CDR1 is MNHNS, CDR2 SASEGT. V gave up 1 base and J gave up 7 bases, with 20 bases separating them. This CDR3 is built from 16 residues.